Presented here are 24 T cell receptor beta chains from one specimen sequenced in a study of blood T cells in healthy people across ages. The second PCR ran roughly 7 to 12 cycles with a sample-barcoded 5' primer and J-beta primers. TCRdb passed the 5' RACE reads through MiXCR, listing each CDR3 protein once. There are about 900,000 distinct CDR3 sequences in the sample; 62% occur only once, and 25% to 30% lies in the top ten. The sequenced sample consisted of blood. The receptors originated from a man between 25 and 39 years old in good health.

This clonotype occurred once. The chain uses TRBV20-1 and TRBJ2-3; D remains unclear. This CDR3 has 15 amino acids. Germline CDR1 DFQATT, CDR2 SNEGSKA (reference sequence). Trimming shortened V by 3 bases and J by 3 bases, and 16 bases separated the two germline ends. In DNA, the CDR3 is TGCAGTGCTAGTAGTACCGGCAGACCGACAGATACGCAGTATTTT. Amino acids: CSASSTGRPTDTQYF.

The chain is built from TRBV9 and TRBJ2-2; D gene unclear. Between the trimmed V and J ends, which lost 4 bases and 6 bases, there was a span of 7 bases. The CDR3 is 12 amino acids. The germline gives CDR1 SGDLS, CDR2 YYNGEE. In nucleotides, the CDR3 is TGTGCCAGCAGCCCCCGTTCCGGGGAGCTGTTTTTT. Translated: CASSPRSGELFF.

The chain joins TRBV29-1 to TRBJ2-3; the D gene is possibly TRBD2 (5 bases). Trimming took off 6 bases at V and 6 bases at J, with 25 bases between the two ends. The CDR3 has 16 amino acids. Germline CDR1 SQVTM, CDR2 ANQGSEA. The CDR3: CSVAGGRNQVADTQYF. The CDR3 region has the DNA TGCAGCGTCGCCGGAGGTCGGAATCAGGTCGCGGATACGCAGTATTTT.

This clonotype showed up just once. The chain links TRBV7-2 to TRBJ2-1; D is unclear. The CDR3 totals 15 residues. Per germline, CDR1 SGHTA and CDR2 FQGNSA. Trimming pared 5 bases from V and 7 bases from J, leaving 18 bases between. The CDR3 sequence is CASSRTASMSNEQFF. CDR3 coding DNA: TGTGCCAGCAGCCGGACCGCTTCCATGAGTAATGAGCAGTTCTTC.

This clonotype was counted between two and nine times. The chain combines TRBV6-2 or TRBV6-3 with TRBJ1-6, with D uncertain. V was cut by 2 bases and J by 7 bases, with 15 bases left in between. The length of the CDR3 is 16 residues. Germline values: CDR1 MNHEY, CDR2 SVGEGT. The CDR3 coding sequence is TGTGCCAGCAGTTACGGATGGACCAGGAGGAATTCACCCCTCCACTTT. Its protein product is CASSYGWTRRNSPLHF.

This clonotype was counted only a few times. The rearrangement joins TRBV7-6 to TRBJ2-3; D perhaps matches TRBD1 (7 bases). Germline values: CDR1 SGHVS, CDR2 FNYEAQ. This CDR3 comprises 18 residues. Trimming removed 5 bases at V and 4 bases at J, with 25 bases between. CDR3 DNA sequence: TGTGCCAGCAGCCAAGCACAGCTAGCGAGGGGGCGAGCAGATACGCAGTATTTT. It translates to CASSQAQLARGRADTQYF.

The chain combines TRBV7-2 with TRBJ2-7; TRBD2 aligns across 12 bases. The J call is in doubt because the DNA end fits TRBJ2-5 better. The CDR3 totals 16 residues. Germline-derived CDR1 and CDR2 are SGHTA and FQGNSA. DNA of the CDR3: TGTGCCAGCAGCTTGAGGCTAGCGGGGGGGCTGGAGACCCAGTACTTC. Protein sequence: CASSLRLAGGLETQYF.

The J gene is TRBJ2-1, the V gene TRBV29-1; 8 bases map to TRBD1. The J segment lost 0 bases and the V segment lost 7 bases, leaving 20 bases of the junction unmatched. Per germline, CDR1 SQVTM and CDR2 ANQGSEA. This CDR3 has 19 amino acids. CDR3 loop: CSAEPDRAYSHSSYNEQFF. The DNA of the CDR3 is TGCAGCGCCGAGCCGGACAGGGCTTACTCTCATAGCTCCTACAATGAGCAGTTCTTC.

Points on this clonotype: A junction end diverges from the germline sequence, so it may reflect a read error. The rearrangement uses TRBV7-2 and TRBJ2-3; 11 bases match TRBD2. Germline CDR1 reads SGHTA; CDR2 reads FQGNSA. The CDR3 is 16 residues long. CDR3 in DNA: TGTGCCAGCAGCCGTGGACTAGCGGGTAGCACAGATACGCGGTATTTT. Amino acids: CASSRGLAGSTDTRYF.

This rearrangement joins TRBV29-1 to TRBJ1-2; TRBD1 matches 7 bases. With 7 bases clipped from V and 5 bases from J, the junction kept 4 bases outside the gene matches. The CDR3 contains 11 residues. Germline V gene sequence: CDR1 SQVTM, CDR2 ANQGSEA. The CDR3 nucleotides read TGCAGCGACCTACAGGGGTATGGCTACACCTTC. Translation: CSDLQGYGYTF.

This chain connects TRBV7-9 to TRBJ1-2; D is ambiguous. V gave up 5 bases and J gave up 4 bases, with 11 bases separating them. The CDR3 has 13 residues. Per germline, CDR1 SEHNR and CDR2 FQNEAQ (reference sequence). This CDR3 reads CASSRPEIYGYTF. The CDR3 coding sequence is TGTGCCAGCAGCCGACCTGAGATCTATGGCTACACCTTC.

This clonotype was recorded a few times. V and J are TRBV14 and TRBJ1-1; unclear D gene. CDR1 and CDR2 from the germline V gene are SGHDN and FVKESK. CDR3 length: 14 amino acids. The V end lost 1 base, the J end lost 1 base, and 7 bases lay between the germline ends. The chain's CDR3 is CASSQGRGNTEAFF. CDR3 coding DNA: TGTGCCAGCAGCCAAGGCCGGGGGAACACTGAAGCTTTCTTT.

V gene TRBV12-3 or TRBV12-4 combines with J gene TRBJ2-5; D remains unclear. Trimming stripped 5 bases from V and 5 bases from J, with 9 bases between. This CDR3 is built from 12 residues. The DNA of the CDR3 is TGTGCCAGCAGTAGAGAGGCGGAGACCCAGTACTTC. Its protein product is CASSREAETQYF.

This clonotype was found once. V and J are TRBV12-3 or TRBV12-4 and TRBJ2-7, with TRBD2 matching 9 bases. The V segment lost 1 base and the J segment 4 bases; nucleotides outside the gene matches: 8. The CDR3 loop spans 16 amino acids. CDR3 in DNA: TGTGCCAGCAGTTTAGGCCCCCAAGCGGGGGGTTACGAGCAGTACTTC. Protein product: CASSLGPQAGGYEQYF.

V usage is TRBV20-1 and J usage is TRBJ2-2; D is unresolved. Trimming took off 2 bases at V and 5 bases at J, with 6 bases between the two ends. This CDR3 spans 12 amino acids. From germline, CDR1 is DFQATT and CDR2 SNEGSKA (reference sequence). The CDR3, as DNA: TGCAGTGCTAGATCTAGAACCGGGGAGCTGTTTTTT. This gives the protein CSARSRTGELFF.

The CDR3 loop is CASSLHGAVSSYEQYF. The CDR3 region has the DNA TGTGCCAGCAGTTTACATGGGGCGGTCAGCTCCTACGAGCAGTACTTC. This chain joins TRBV28 and TRBJ2-7; D is possibly TRBD1 (5 bases). Between the trimmed V and J ends, which lost 2 bases and 0 bases, there was a span of 14 bases. Germline CDR1 is MDHEN and CDR2 is SYDVKM. The CDR3 length is 16 residues.

The chain recombines TRBV4-3 with TRBJ2-6; no clear D. Trimming left V 1 base short and J 0 bases short, with 10 bases between. Germline V lookup: CDR1 LGHNA, CDR2 YSLEER. The CDR3 is made up of 17 amino acids. The CDR3: CASSQGGRFSGANVLTF. DNA of the CDR3: TGCGCCAGCAGCCAAGGAGGACGGTTCTCTGGGGCCAACGTCCTGACTTTC.

A few counts support this clonotype. The V gene is TRBV27, the J gene TRBJ2-7, with D tentatively TRBD2 (7 bases). The CDR3 runs 15 residues. Per germline, CDR1 MNHEY and CDR2 SMNVEV (reference sequence). V was cut by 2 bases and J by 7 bases, with 18 bases left in between. The CDR3 DNA reads as TGTGCCAGCAGTTTAGGCGGGGGCGCTTCGGAAGAGCAGTACTTC. Protein sequence: CASSLGGGASEEQYF.

The V and J genes are TRBV28 and TRBJ2-3; 8 bases match TRBD2. Germline loops: CDR1 MDHEN, CDR2 SYDVKM. There are 16 residues in the CDR3. V lost 5 bases to trimming and J lost 1 base; unmatched junction nucleotides: 8. The CDR3 sequence: CASSGVSGDRTDTQYF. Written as DNA, the CDR3 is TGTGCCAGCAGTGGCGTTAGCGGGGATCGCACAGATACGCAGTATTTT.

J is TRBJ2-2 and V is TRBV4-2, with TRBD2 as a possible D gene (6 bases). CDR3 length: 16 amino acids. CDR1 is LGHNA, CDR2 YNFKEQ, per germline. V was cut by 2 bases and J by 4 bases, with 14 bases left in between. CDR3 in amino acids: CASSQSEGLGTGELFF. In DNA form, the CDR3 reads TGTGCCAGCAGCCAATCCGAGGGACTGGGCACCGGGGAGCTGTTTTTT.

The V and J genes are TRBV6-5 and TRBJ2-4, with D possibly matching TRBD2 (6 bases). The CDR3 is 13 amino acids. The V end lost 5 bases, the J end lost 6 bases, and 11 bases lay between the germline ends. Germline assignment: CDR1 MNHEY and CDR2 SVGAGI. The CDR3 DNA is TGTGCCAGCAGTACCGGGACTTCAAACATTCAGTACTTC. It codes for CASSTGTSNIQYF.

In its sample, this clonotype was seen a few times. The J gene is TRBJ1-5, the V gene TRBV7-8, with TRBD1 identical over 9 bases. This CDR3 is 15 amino acids long. Germline values: CDR1 SGHVS, CDR2 FQNEAQ. The J segment lost 1 base and the V segment lost 5 bases, leaving 3 bases of the junction unmatched. The CDR3 DNA reads as TGTGCCAGCAGCACGGGACAGGGAAGCAATCAGCCCCAGCATTTT. It translates to CASSTGQGSNQPQHF.

This clonotype was observed a few times. The chain links TRBV5-6 to TRBJ2-7, with 8 bases identical to TRBD1. V gave up 4 bases and J gave up 1 base; unmatched junction bases: 10. CDR1 SGHDT and CDR2 YYEEEE come from the germline V gene. The CDR3 runs 16 residues. Here the CDR3 reads CASSPGGGTGSYEQYF. CDR3 DNA: TGTGCCAGCAGCCCGGGCGGCGGGACAGGTTCCTACGAGCAGTACTTC.

This chain links TRBV10-3 with TRBJ2-1, with 12 bases lining up with TRBD2. Germline V gene data show CDR1 as ENHRY and CDR2 as SYGVKD. The V and J ends lost 0 bases and 9 bases, in that order; junction bases with no gene match: 12. This CDR3 region has 18 residues. CDR3 region: CAISESIGASGGAIEQFF. Written as DNA, the CDR3 is TGTGCCATCAGTGAGTCGATAGGAGCTAGCGGGGGGGCTATTGAGCAGTTCTTC.